This record concerns one T cell receptor (beta chain) sequence. The data stem from a study of shared clonotypes between healthy human individuals. Germline lookup yields CDR1 SGHAT and CDR2 FQNNGV. The junction had 8 bases not matched to a gene; V was cut back by 1 base and J by 8 bases. CDR3 length: 16 residues. TCRdb keeps only in-frame clones here, not all; method: immunoSEQ multiplex PCR. The sample includes nearly 500,000 clones, about 79% seen only once; the top ten take over 10%. This sequence originates from a middle-aged woman in good health. Some clones in this sample may be carry-over from other donors' samples. The chain uses TRBV11-2 and TRBJ2-1; 10 bases map to TRBD2. Sequencing input: PBMCs. The CDR3 region is CASSLGSGRAMDEQFF. The CDR3 DNA is TGTGCCAGCAGCTTAGGGAGCGGGAGGGCCATGGATGAGCAGTTCTTC.